This TCR beta chain was documented in a study of T cell responses to AZD1222 COVID-19 vaccine. Study information: Researchers grouped second doses given at about 4 or about 12 weeks into one pool.

Study-wide results and caveats: Females outnumbered males among donors, who were mostly white British; clonal diversity was possibly underestimated.

Clones were sequenced by immunoSEQ multiplex PCR, and TCRdb holds only the in-frame ones, with some missing. Seen here are roughly 140,000 clones, about 90% observed once, and the top ten hold around 5%. As to this clone: The antigen is unknown.

CDR3 length equals 12 residues. V was cut by 6 bases and J by 4 bases, with 9 bases left in between. Germline V CDR1 and CDR2: LGHNT, FRNRAP. The V and J genes are TRBV12-5 and TRBJ1-2, with a possible D match to TRBD1 (6 bases). The material was peripheral blood, obtained on day 0 of AZD1222 vaccination. This TCR was recovered from an adult in good health. The CDR3 is CASGTGSYGYTF. The CDR3, as DNA: TGTGCTAGTGGGACAGGCTCCTATGGCTACACCTTC.